Sequencing of this TCR beta chain was carried out in a study of blood T cell repertoires in COVID-19. On the study more broadly: Whether acute or convalescent, the COVID-19 samples came from the United States, Italy and Spain. In each case, the material was cDNA or gDNA derived from T cells, B-cell-depleted T cells, or PBMCs.

Original data processing: Amplifying reference gene primers gave estimates of nucleated cell counts. Sequencing was performed with immunoSEQ multiplex PCR; in TCRdb, only in-frame clones are kept and a portion is missing. That table furnishes V, J and clone size, whereas the DNA furnished D and trimming. There are about 190,000 clones in the sample; 75% to 95% occur only once, and approximately 0.5% lies in the top ten. The germline V and J ends were trimmed by 1 base and 0 bases, with 13 bases remaining between them. This CDR3 comprises 16 residues. The germline V gene encodes CDR1 KGHSH and CDR2 LQKENI.

This chain joins TRBV18 and TRBJ2-7; possibly TRBD2 for D (5 bases). Sequencing used peripheral blood. The receptor comes from a man aged 45 to 65 with acute or convalescent COVID-19. The CDR3 sequence is CASSPRGPLFSYEQYF. The CDR3 DNA is TGTGCCAGCTCACCACGAGGGCCCCTATTCTCCTACGAGCAGTACTTC.